The entry that follows covers one T cell receptor (beta chain) sequence. As originally analysed: How many nucleated cells were present was estimated from reference gene primer amplification. Method: immunoSEQ multiplex PCR; TCRdb's copy keeps in-frame clones and lacks some. For V, J and clone size, that table is used; D and trimming come from the DNA. The data show about 68,000 clones, roughly 85% seen once. The data belong to a study of blood T cell repertoires in COVID-19. The germline V gene encodes CDR1 SGHTS and CDR2 YDEGEE. Trimming took off 1 base at V and 4 bases at J, with 18 bases between the two ends. The CDR3 extends over 17 amino acids.

The TCR comes from a man in his fifties with acute or convalescent COVID-19. The chain joins TRBV5-8 to TRBJ1-5, with D possibly being TRBD1 (5 bases). Sample: peripheral blood. This chain's CDR3 is CASSLHLTDRTNQPQHF. The CDR3 DNA reads TGTGCCAGCAGCTTGCATCTAACCGACAGAACAAATCAGCCCCAGCATTTT.